These 22 T cell receptor beta chains originate from one sample sequenced in a study of molecular identifiers for immune sequencing clone quantification. One entry per CDR3 protein, called by TCRdb with MiXCR from the PCR reads. Among roughly 6,000 distinct CDR3 sequences listed, approximately 15% were seen once. The sample taken for sequencing was naive CD8+ T cells from blood, with Jurkat cell RNA spiked in. As for subset: FACS-sorted CD8+CD4-CCR7+CD45RA+ naive T cells. The receptors were gathered from a human donor in good health. Some libraries in this study had Jurkat cell RNA spiked in.

This clonotype was seen a single time. This may arise from a read error, as a much more abundant clone is one base away. This chain joins TRBV12-5 and TRBJ2-7; 11 bases line up with TRBD1. CDR1 and CDR2 from the germline V gene are LGHNT and FRNRAP. The CDR3 extends over 17 amino acids. The trim removed 5 bases at V and 3 bases at J, leaving 12 bases unmatched. The chain's CDR3 is CASGPKEDRGLDYEQYF. CDR3 DNA sequence: TGTGCTAGTGGTCCCAAAGAGGACAGGGGGCTGGACTACGAGCAGTACTTC.

Judged by abundance, this clonotype is medium-sized (0.01 to 0.1%). The chain uses TRBV4-1 and TRBJ1-2; 8 positions match TRBD1. V dropped 1 base and J dropped 2; count of bases not matched to a gene: 3. CDR3 length: 15 amino acids. Germline V lookup: CDR1 MGHRA, CDR2 YSYEKL. CDR3: CASSQGTGWNYGYTF. The CDR3 nucleotides are TGCGCCAGCAGCCAAGGGACAGGGTGGAACTATGGCTACACCTTC.

This clonotype was seen repeatedly, ten times or more. This sequence joins TRBV12-3 or TRBV12-4 and TRBJ2-3, with a weak D call TRBD1 (5 bases). V gave up 7 bases and J gave up 4 bases, with 21 bases separating them. The CDR3 is 16 amino acids. CDR3 residues: CASKPETDVSADTQYF. CDR3 DNA: TGTGCCAGCAAACCCGAGACAGACGTATCGGCAGATACGCAGTATTTT.

In this sample, this clonotype turned up a few times. The junction departs from germline at one end; a sequencing error may be responsible. The rearrangement links TRBV29-1 to TRBJ1-4, with a tentative D call TRBD1 (5 bases). Germline V gene data show CDR1 as SQVTM and CDR2 as ANQGSEA. This CDR3 contains 11 residues. The CDR3 loop is CSGSSGGGWTF. The CDR3 DNA reads as TGCAGCGGGAGTTCGGGGGGGGGTTGGACTTTT.

This clonotype is medium-sized. The CDR3, as DNA: TGTGCCCACCGTCACAGGATGTTAGGCACCGGGGAGCTGTTTTTT. This translates into CAHRHRMLGTGELFF. This rearrangement joins TRBV30 to TRBJ2-2, with D perhaps TRBD1 (5 bases). The V gene lost 8 bases and the J gene lost 4 bases, with 20 bases spanning the gap. Germline V lookup: CDR1 GTSNPN, CDR2 SVGIG (reference sequence). The CDR3 is made up of 15 amino acids.

Sample share makes this clonotype medium-sized. V usage is TRBV7-2 and J usage is TRBJ2-3; 13 nucleotides agree with TRBD2. V shed 4 bases and J 4 bases; nucleotides not matched to a gene: 2. Germline V CDR1 and CDR2: SGHTA, FQGNSA. There are 15 residues in the CDR3. In DNA, the CDR3 is TGTGCCAGCAGCTCACTAGCGGGGGGGTCAGATACGCAGTATTTT. Translation gives CASSSLAGGSDTQYF.

This clonotype rates as medium-sized. The rearrangement joins TRBV6-2 or TRBV6-3 to TRBJ1-5; 9 bases align to TRBD1. Germline CDR1 reads MNHEY; CDR2 reads SVGEGT. V was pared by 6 bases and J by 5 bases, with 8 bases of the junction left unmatched. This CDR3 region has 15 residues. The CDR3 is CASSATGTGHQPQHF. In DNA, the CDR3 is TGTGCCAGCAGCGCCACCGGGACAGGGCATCAGCCCCAGCATTTT.

In its sample, this clonotype is medium-sized. This chain joins TRBV7-2 and TRBJ2-1; weak D call: TRBD1 (5 bases). CDR1 SGHTA and CDR2 FQGNSA come from the germline V gene. The CDR3 is 15 amino acids. The V and J ends lost 5 bases and 0 bases respectively, with 11 bases between them. CDR3 in amino acids: CASSHTGSSYNEQFF. DNA for the CDR3: TGTGCCAGCAGCCATACAGGCAGCTCCTACAATGAGCAGTTCTTC.

This chain uses TRBV2 with TRBJ2-7; D is perhaps TRBD2 (6 bases). Trimming shortened V by 5 bases and J by 4 bases, and 12 bases separated the two germline ends. This CDR3 has 13 residues. Germline assignment: CDR1 SNHLY and CDR2 FYNNEI. The chain's CDR3 is CASSTRRVYEQYF. As DNA, the CDR3 is TGTGCCAGCAGTACCCGGAGGGTATACGAGCAGTACTTC. The whole variable domain, remainder taken from reference TRBV2 and TRBJ2-7, is EPEVTQTPSHQVTQMGQEVILRCVPISNHLYFYWYRQILGQKVEFLVSFYNNEISEKSEIFDDQFSVERPDGSNFTLKIRSTKLEDSAMYFCASSTRRVYEQYFGPGTRLTVT.

Relative to its sample, this clonotype is medium-sized. V is TRBV7-8 and J is TRBJ2-3; unclear D gene. V was shortened by 1 base and J by 0 bases, with 11 bases between the two germline ends. CDR1 is SGHVS and CDR2 is FQNEAQ in the germline V gene. The CDR3 covers 16 residues. For the CDR3, the DNA is TGTGCCAGCAGCTTAGTTGTAGCTATGAGCACAGATACGCAGTATTTT. It specifies CASSLVVAMSTDTQYF.

This clonotype is categorized as medium-sized. The chain employs TRBV9 and TRBJ2-2; D is perhaps TRBD2 (5 bases). This CDR3 is 15 amino acids long. CDR1 and CDR2 from the germline V gene are SGDLS and YYNGEE. V was trimmed by 5 bases and J by 0 bases, leaving 11 bases between them. The CDR3 DNA reads as TGTGCCAGCAGTATAGCGTACGCGAACACCGGGGAGCTGTTTTTT. Translated, it gives CASSIAYANTGELFF.

In this sample, this clonotype turned up a few times. A much larger clone sits a single nucleotide away, making a read error possible. The chain employs TRBV12-3 or TRBV12-4 and TRBJ2-2, with D maybe TRBD2 (5 bases). The CDR3 contains 14 residues. The CDR3 loop reads CASSRVLNTGEQFF. The DNA of the CDR3 is TGTGCCAGCAGTCGGGTTCTCAACACCGGGGAGCAGTTTTTT.

In its sample, this clonotype is medium-sized. The V and J genes are TRBV7-2 and TRBJ2-1, with 10 bases matching TRBD2. CDR3 size: 14 residues. Germline values: CDR1 SGHTA, CDR2 FQGNSA. With 5 bases clipped from V and 13 bases from J, the junction kept 11 bases outside the gene matches. CDR3 loop: CASSTPELAGFQFF. The CDR3 DNA follows: TGTGCCAGCAGCACCCCGGAACTAGCGGGATTTCAGTTCTTC.

Turning to this clonotype: A much larger clone lies a single base off, so this may be a read error. V usage is TRBV3-1 and J usage is TRBJ2-7; D is undetermined. V dropped 2 bases and J dropped 2 bases, with 13 bases sitting between them. Germline assignment: CDR1 LGHDT and CDR2 YNNKEL (reference sequence). The CDR3 has 15 amino acids. CDR3 DNA: TGTGCCAGCAGCCAAACTCCGGACGTGACCTACGAGCAGTACTTC. Protein: CASSQTPDVTYEQYF.

This clonotype rates as medium-sized. This chain links TRBV20-1 with TRBJ2-7, with 8 bases fitting TRBD2. Germline loops: CDR1 DFQATT, CDR2 SNEGSKA (reference sequence). The V segment lost 8 bases and the J segment 5 bases; nucleotides outside the gene matches: 20. This CDR3 has 16 amino acids. The CDR3 nucleotides read TGCAGTTGTCCGGGAGGGGGGAGTTGGATTCGGGACGAGCAGTACTTC. This codes for CSCPGGGSWIRDEQYF.

By share of the sample, this clonotype is medium-sized. The rearrangement joins TRBV4-3 to TRBJ1-5, with D perhaps matching TRBD1 (5 bases). This CDR3 is 14 amino acids long. Trimming removed 1 base from V and 6 bases from J, with 10 bases in between. Germline values: CDR1 LGHNA, CDR2 YSLEER. The DNA for the CDR3 is TGCGCCAGCAGCCAAGGACGAGGGGTTCAGCCCCAGCATTTT. Translation: CASSQGRGVQPQHF.

In its sample, this clonotype was seen a few times. The V call is TRBV19, the J call TRBJ2-3, with D uncertain. V was shortened by 2 bases and J by 6 bases, with 12 bases between the two germline ends. Germline V CDR1 and CDR2: LNHDA, SQIVND (reference sequence). CDR3 length: 14 residues. CDR3 sequence reads: CASSIRQSADTQYF. CDR3 nucleotide sequence: TGTGCCAGTAGTATACGACAAAGCGCGGATACGCAGTATTTT.

This clonotype is medium-sized within its sample. V usage is TRBV7-9 and J usage is TRBJ2-2; 8 bases align to TRBD1. The CDR3 has 16 amino acids. In germline, CDR1 is SEHNR, CDR2 FQNEAQ (reference sequence). J was trimmed by 6 bases and V by 4 bases; bases with no gene match: 10. In DNA, the CDR3 is TGTGCCAGCAGCTCTCTCGACAGGGGTTCAGCCGGGGAGCTGTTTTTT. Translated: CASSSLDRGSAGELFF.

Concerning this clonotype itself: Likely a read error: the CDR3 ends without its conserved phenylalanine or tryptophan. CDR3: CTSSQASSGSGYEQYS. As DNA, the CDR3 is TGCACCAGCAGCCAAGCCTCGTCGGGGTCGGGGTACGAGCAGTACTCC. V is TRBV4-1 and J is TRBJ2-7, with D perhaps matching TRBD2 (5 bases). The CDR3 is 16 amino acids. Germline V lookup: CDR1 MGHRA, CDR2 YSYEKL.

Worth noting for this clonotype: One end of the junction fails to match germline, which may point to a read error. The chain has TRBV6-1 and TRBJ2-3, with a weak D call TRBD2 (5 bases). The CDR3 runs 15 residues. Germline V CDR1 and CDR2: MNHNS, SASEGT. The CDR3 region has the DNA TGTGCCTGCAGTGGCGCAAGCGGTGGCACAGATACGCAGTATTTT. It codes for CACSGASGGTDTQYF.

In its sample, this clonotype is medium-sized. CDR3: CSVRTVSYNEQFF. The CDR3 DNA sequence: TGCAGCGTCAGGACAGTCTCCTACAATGAGCAGTTCTTC. V is TRBV29-1 and J is TRBJ2-1; TRBD1 might be the D (6 bases). Trimming stripped 6 bases from V and 0 bases from J, with 9 bases between. Germline V lookup: CDR1 SQVTM, CDR2 ANQGSEA. This CDR3 contains 13 residues.

This clonotype has only a few counts. A read error may explain this, as a much larger clone is one base away. The chain joins TRBV25-1 to TRBJ2-7; TRBD1 is a possible D gene (5 bases). The length of the CDR3 is 14 residues. Germline V gives CDR1 MGHDK, CDR2 SYGVNS. Written as DNA, the CDR3 is TGTGTCAGCAGTGACCCTTGGGCAGGGCAGCGGCAGTACTTC. Translation gives CVSSDPWAGQRQYF.